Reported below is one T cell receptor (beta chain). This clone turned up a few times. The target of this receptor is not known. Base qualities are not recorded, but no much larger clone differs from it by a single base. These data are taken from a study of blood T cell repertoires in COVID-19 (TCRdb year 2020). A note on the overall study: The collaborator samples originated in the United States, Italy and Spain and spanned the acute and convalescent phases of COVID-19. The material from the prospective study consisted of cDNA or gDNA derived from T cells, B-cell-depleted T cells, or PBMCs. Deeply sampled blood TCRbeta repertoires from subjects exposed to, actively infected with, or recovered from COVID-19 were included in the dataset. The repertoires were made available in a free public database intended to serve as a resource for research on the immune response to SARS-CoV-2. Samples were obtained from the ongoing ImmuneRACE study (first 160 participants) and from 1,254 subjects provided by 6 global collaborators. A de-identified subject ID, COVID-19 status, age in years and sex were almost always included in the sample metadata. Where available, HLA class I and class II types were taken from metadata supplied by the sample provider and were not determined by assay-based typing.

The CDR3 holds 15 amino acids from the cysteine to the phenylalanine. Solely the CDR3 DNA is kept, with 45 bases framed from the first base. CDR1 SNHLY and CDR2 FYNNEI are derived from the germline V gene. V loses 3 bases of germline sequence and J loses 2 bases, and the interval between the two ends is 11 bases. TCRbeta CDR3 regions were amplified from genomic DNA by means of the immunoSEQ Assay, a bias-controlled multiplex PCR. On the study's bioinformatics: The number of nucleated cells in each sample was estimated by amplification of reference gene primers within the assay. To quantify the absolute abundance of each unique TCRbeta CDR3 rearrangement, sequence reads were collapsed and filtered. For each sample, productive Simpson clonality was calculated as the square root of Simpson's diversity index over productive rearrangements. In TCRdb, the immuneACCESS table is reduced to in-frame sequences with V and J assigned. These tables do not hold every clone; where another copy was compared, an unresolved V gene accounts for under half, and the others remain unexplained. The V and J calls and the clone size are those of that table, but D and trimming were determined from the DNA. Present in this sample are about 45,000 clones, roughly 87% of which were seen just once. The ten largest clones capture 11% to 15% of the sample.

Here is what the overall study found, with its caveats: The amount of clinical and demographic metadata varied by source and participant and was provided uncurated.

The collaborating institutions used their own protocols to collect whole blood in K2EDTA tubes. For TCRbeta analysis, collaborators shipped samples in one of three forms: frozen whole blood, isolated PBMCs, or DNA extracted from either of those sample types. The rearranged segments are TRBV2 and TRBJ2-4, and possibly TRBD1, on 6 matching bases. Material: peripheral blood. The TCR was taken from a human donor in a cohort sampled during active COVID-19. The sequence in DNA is TGTGCCAGCAGTGACAGGGGACCGTCCAAAAACATTCAGTACTTC. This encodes CASSDRGPSKNIQYF.